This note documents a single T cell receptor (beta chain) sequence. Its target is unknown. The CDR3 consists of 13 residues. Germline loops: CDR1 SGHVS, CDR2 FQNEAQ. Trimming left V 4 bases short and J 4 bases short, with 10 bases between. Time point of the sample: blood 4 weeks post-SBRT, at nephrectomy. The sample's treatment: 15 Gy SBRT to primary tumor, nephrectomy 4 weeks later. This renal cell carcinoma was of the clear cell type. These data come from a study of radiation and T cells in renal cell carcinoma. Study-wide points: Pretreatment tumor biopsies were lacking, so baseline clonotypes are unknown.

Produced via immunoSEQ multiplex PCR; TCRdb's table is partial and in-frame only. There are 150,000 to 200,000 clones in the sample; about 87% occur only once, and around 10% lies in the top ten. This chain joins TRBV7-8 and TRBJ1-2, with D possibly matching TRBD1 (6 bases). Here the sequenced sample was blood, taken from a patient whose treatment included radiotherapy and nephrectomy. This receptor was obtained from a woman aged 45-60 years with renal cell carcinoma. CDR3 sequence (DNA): TGTGCCAGCAGCTCCGGGGGGGCCTATGGCTACACCTTC. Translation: CASSSGGAYGYTF.